The T cell receptor (beta chain) described here comes from a study of blood T cell repertoires in COVID-19. Assignment of participants to cohorts was predicated upon participant-reported clinical history. Symptom resolution, clearance, or two negative PCRs marked donors in Cohort 3 as recovered. TCRdb's copy holds only in-frame clones and misses some; the assay was immunoSEQ multiplex PCR. This table holds about 330,000 clones, about 85% found once. The source material was PBMCs or T cells enriched from blood (not recorded which). The source of this sequence is a woman younger than 45 who had recovered from COVID-19.

In nucleotides, the CDR3 is TGTGCCAGCAGCTTAGGCAGGGGGCCCCAAGAGACCCAGTACTTC. Translated: CASSLGRGPQETQYF. V and J are TRBV7-9 and TRBJ2-5; 8 bases map to TRBD1. CDR3 length: 15 amino acids. V shed 1 base and J 1 base; nucleotides not matched to a gene: 2. Germline CDR1 is SEHNR and CDR2 is FQNEAQ (reference sequence).